This is a list of T cell receptor beta chains from one sample in a study of blood T cell repertoires in COVID-19. Sequenced by immunoSEQ multiplex PCR; TCRdb stores in-frame clones only, minus some. The sample lists fewer than 400,000 clones; 90% to 95% were seen once. Input material: PBMCs or T cells enriched from blood (not recorded which). The source of these receptors is a woman under 40 who had been exposed to COVID-19. The CDR3 runs from the conserved cysteine through the conserved F or W. Fields, in order: clone size, D gene, J gene, V gene, CDR3 DNA, CDR3 protein. D genes are given only for firm matches. Size is omitted from some rows. Given values are once, few, many or a class for expanded clones.

abundance: NA; d_gene: TRBD1; j_gene: TRBJ1-2; v_gene: TRBV7-9; CDR3nt: TGTGCCAGCAGCCGGGGACAGAACTATGGCTACACCTTC; CDR3aa: CASSRGQNYGYTF
abundance: NA; d_gene: NA; j_gene: TRBJ2-6; v_gene: TRBV4-3; CDR3nt: TGCGCCAGCAGCCAAGATAGATGGTCTGGGGCCAACGTCCTGACTTTC; CDR3aa: CASSQDRWSGANVLTF
abundance: NA; d_gene: TRBD1; j_gene: TRBJ2-7; v_gene: TRBV6-1; CDR3nt: TGTGCCAGCAGTGAGGGAACAGGGGCCCACTACGAGCAGTACTTC; CDR3aa: CASSEGTGAHYEQYF
abundance: once; d_gene: NA; j_gene: TRBJ1-3; v_gene: TRBV9; CDR3nt: TGTGCCAGCAGCGTCGGGGACACCTCTGGAAACACCATATATTTT; CDR3aa: CASSVGDTSGNTIYF
abundance: once; d_gene: NA; j_gene: TRBJ1-6; v_gene: TRBV14; CDR3nt: TGTGCCAGCAGTCAGAACTATAATTCACCCCTCCACTTT; CDR3aa: CASSQNYNSPLHF
abundance: NA; d_gene: NA; j_gene: TRBJ2-7; v_gene: TRBV15; CDR3nt: TGTGCCACCAGCAGGACACCCTTCAACGAGCAGTACTTC; CDR3aa: CATSRTPFNEQYF
abundance: NA; d_gene: TRBD1; j_gene: TRBJ2-2; v_gene: TRBV7-8; CDR3nt: TGTGCCAGCAGCCCGGACAGGGGGTGGGCCGGGGAGCTGTTTTTT; CDR3aa: CASSPDRGWAGELFF
abundance: few; d_gene: NA; j_gene: TRBJ1-5; v_gene: TRBV6-6; CDR3nt: TGTGCCAGCAGCCCAATGTCAGTGGGCAATCAGCCCCAGCATTTT; CDR3aa: CASSPMSVGNQPQHF
abundance: once; d_gene: TRBD1; j_gene: TRBJ2-3; v_gene: TRBV12-5; CDR3nt: TGTGCTAGTGGTCCGACAGGGGGCAGGACAGATACGCAGTATTTT; CDR3aa: CASGPTGGRTDTQYF
abundance: NA; d_gene: TRBD1; j_gene: TRBJ1-4; v_gene: TRBV5-1; CDR3nt: TGCGCCAGCAGGCCCGGACAGGGGGTGACGGCTAATGAAAAACTGTTTTTT; CDR3aa: CASRPGQGVTANEKLFF
abundance: NA; d_gene: TRBD1; j_gene: TRBJ1-1; v_gene: TRBV11-2; CDR3nt: TGTGCCAGCAGCTTAGTAGTCAGGGGGCACAAGGCTTTCTTT; CDR3aa: CASSLVVRGHKAFF
abundance: NA; d_gene: NA; j_gene: TRBJ1-2; v_gene: TRBV4-2; CDR3nt: TGTGCCAGCAGCCAAGATGGCCCGACAGGTATCTACACCTTC; CDR3aa: CASSQDGPTGIYTF
abundance: few; d_gene: NA; j_gene: TRBJ1-1; v_gene: TRBV6-5; CDR3nt: TGTGCCAGCAGGTTCGGCGGCACGAGGACTGAAGCTTTCTTT; CDR3aa: CASRFGGTRTEAFF
abundance: NA; d_gene: TRBD1; j_gene: TRBJ1-2; v_gene: TRBV5-6; CDR3nt: TGTGCCAGCACCCAATCAGGGGGGCGTCTCTATGGCTACACCTTC; CDR3aa: CASTQSGGRLYGYTF
abundance: once; d_gene: NA; j_gene: TRBJ1-2; v_gene: TRBV12-3/TRBV12-4; CDR3nt: TGTGCCAGCAGTTTGACCGACTTAATTTACACCTTC; CDR3aa: CASSLTDLIYTF
abundance: NA; d_gene: TRBD1; j_gene: TRBJ2-3; v_gene: TRBV4-1; CDR3nt: TGCGCCAGCAGCCAAGATCGGACAGGGCCGCAGTATTTT; CDR3aa: CASSQDRTGPQYF
abundance: NA; d_gene: NA; j_gene: TRBJ1-1; v_gene: TRBV10-3; CDR3nt: TGTGCCATCAGTAATGGACAGAGAAACACTGAAGCTTTCTTT; CDR3aa: CAISNGQRNTEAFF
abundance: NA; d_gene: TRBD1; j_gene: TRBJ1-2; v_gene: TRBV18; CDR3nt: TGTGCCAGCTCACCTGGACAGGGGAGCTATGGCTACACCTTC; CDR3aa: CASSPGQGSYGYTF
abundance: NA; d_gene: TRBD1; j_gene: TRBJ1-3; v_gene: TRBV5-1; CDR3nt: TGCGCCAGCAGCTTTGAGGGGGCATATGGAAACACCATATATTTT; CDR3aa: CASSFEGAYGNTIYF
abundance: NA; d_gene: TRBD2; j_gene: TRBJ2-1; v_gene: TRBV10-3; CDR3nt: TGTGCCATCAGTGAGTCTAAGACTAGCGGTGCCTACAATGAGCAGTTCTTC; CDR3aa: CAISESKTSGAYNEQFF
abundance: few; d_gene: TRBD1; j_gene: TRBJ2-7; v_gene: TRBV6-5; CDR3nt: TGTGCCAGCAGTCCTGGACAGGGGGCCGGGGAGCAGTACTTC; CDR3aa: CASSPGQGAGEQYF
abundance: NA; d_gene: TRBD1; j_gene: TRBJ1-4; v_gene: TRBV24-1; CDR3nt: TGTGCCACCAGTGAACGACAGGGGGTAGGTGAAAAACTGTTTTTT; CDR3aa: CATSERQGVGEKLFF
abundance: NA; d_gene: NA; j_gene: TRBJ2-1; v_gene: TRBV5-6; CDR3nt: TGTGCCAGCAGCTTGATCGGCGGGTGGTCCTACAATGAGCAGTTCTTC; CDR3aa: CASSLIGGWSYNEQFF
abundance: NA; d_gene: TRBD2; j_gene: TRBJ2-1; v_gene: TRBV19; CDR3nt: TGTGCCACCGAGCGGGGGAGCTCCTACAATGAGCAGTTCTTC; CDR3aa: CATERGSSYNEQFF
abundance: NA; d_gene: TRBD2; j_gene: TRBJ2-5; v_gene: TRBV5-1; CDR3nt: TGCGCCAGCGGGACTAGCGGGGGGGCCTGGGAGACCCAGTACTTC; CDR3aa: CASGTSGGAWETQYF
abundance: NA; d_gene: NA; j_gene: TRBJ1-6; v_gene: TRBV6-5; CDR3nt: TGTGCCAGCAGAGCGAACGTAGATTCACCCCTCCACTTT; CDR3aa: CASRANVDSPLHF
abundance: few; d_gene: NA; j_gene: TRBJ1-2; v_gene: TRBV14; CDR3nt: TGTGCCAGCAGCGCCCGCCACAGGTCTCCTAACTATGGCTACACCTTC; CDR3aa: CASSARHRSPNYGYTF
abundance: NA; d_gene: NA; j_gene: TRBJ2-3; v_gene: TRBV27; CDR3nt: TGTGCCAGCAGTTTGACCAGGAACACAGATACGCAGTATTTT; CDR3aa: CASSLTRNTDTQYF